The rows below give T cell receptor beta chains drawn from one sample of a study of cytomegalovirus exposure and HLA in healthy donors. The assay was immunoSEQ multiplex PCR, and TCRdb's table has in-frame clones only and misses some. The sample lists 150,000 to 200,000 clones, nearly 80% occurring once. Sequenced material: PBMCs. The receptors come from a female donor in good health and CMV-seronegative. Each CDR3 is given with its conserved first and last residue. Fields, in order: clone size, V gene, J gene, CDR3 length, CDR3 protein. Rows give clone size only sometimes, using once, few, many, or a class for an expanded clone.

-	TRBV5-1	TRBJ1-2	13	CASSSDGAYGYTF
-	TRBV9	-	15	CASSPQGLASYEQYF
-	TRBV7-9	TRBJ2-5	13	CSSRTTGAETQYF
-	TRBV6-1	TRBJ2-1	12	CASSVPLGTQFF
-	TRBV5-6	TRBJ2-1	13	CASSYMGRGEQFF
few	TRBV12-5	TRBJ2-7	13	CASGPASPYEQYF
-	TRBV9	TRBJ2-7	18	CASSASAGTSGRKYEQYF
-	TRBV2	TRBJ2-7	16	CASSVAVGTGTYEQYF
-	TRBV28	TRBJ1-5	13	CASRDRDNQPQHF
-	TRBV4-2	TRBJ2-3	14	CASNRERIADTQYF
-	TRBV11-3	TRBJ1-6	17	CASSFGDTRSYNSPLHF
-	TRBV11-2	TRBJ2-7	19	CASSLTRSHRDYKPHEQYF
-	TRBV6-6	TRBJ2-7	13	CASSYSNGGEQYF
once	TRBV7-7	TRBJ1-1	15	CASRPTGGGNTEAFF
-	TRBV18	TRBJ1-1	14	CASSFGGQSTEAFF
-	TRBV28	TRBJ2-5	16	CASSLGTSGGQETQYF